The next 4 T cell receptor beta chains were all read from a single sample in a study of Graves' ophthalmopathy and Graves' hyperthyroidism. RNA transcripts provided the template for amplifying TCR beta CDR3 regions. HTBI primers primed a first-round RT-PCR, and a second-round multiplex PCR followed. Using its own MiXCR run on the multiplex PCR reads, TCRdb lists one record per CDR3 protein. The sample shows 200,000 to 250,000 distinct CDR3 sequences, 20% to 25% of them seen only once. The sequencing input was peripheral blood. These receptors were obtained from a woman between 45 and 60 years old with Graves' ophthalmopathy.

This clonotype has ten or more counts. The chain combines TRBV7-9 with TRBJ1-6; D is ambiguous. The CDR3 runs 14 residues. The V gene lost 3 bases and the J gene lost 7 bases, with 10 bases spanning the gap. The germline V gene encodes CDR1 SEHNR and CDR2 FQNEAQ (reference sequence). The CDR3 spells CASSFPPRNSPLHF. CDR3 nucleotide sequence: TGTGCCAGCAGCTTTCCCCCGAGGAATTCACCCCTCCACTTT.

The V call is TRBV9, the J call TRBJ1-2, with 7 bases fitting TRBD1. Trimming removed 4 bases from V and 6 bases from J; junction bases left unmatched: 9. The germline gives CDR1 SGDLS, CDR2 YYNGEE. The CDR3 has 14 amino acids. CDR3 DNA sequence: TGTGCCAGCAGCAGATCGACAGGGTTGGATGGCTACACCTTC. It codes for CASSRSTGLDGYTF.

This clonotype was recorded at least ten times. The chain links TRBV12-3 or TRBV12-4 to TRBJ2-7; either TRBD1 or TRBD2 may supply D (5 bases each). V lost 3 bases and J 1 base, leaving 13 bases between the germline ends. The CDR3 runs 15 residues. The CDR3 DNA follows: TGTGCCAGCAGTTTGGTTGGGGGATTATCCTACGAGCAGTACTTC. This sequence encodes CASSLVGGLSYEQYF.

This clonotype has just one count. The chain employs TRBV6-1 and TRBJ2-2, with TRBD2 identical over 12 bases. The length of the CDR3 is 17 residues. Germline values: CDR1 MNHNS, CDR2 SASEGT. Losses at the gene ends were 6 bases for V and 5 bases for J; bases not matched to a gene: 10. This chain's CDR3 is CASRRTSGVTGTGELFF. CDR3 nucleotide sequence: TGTGCCAGCAGGAGGACTAGCGGGGTCACGGGGACCGGGGAGCTGTTTTTT.